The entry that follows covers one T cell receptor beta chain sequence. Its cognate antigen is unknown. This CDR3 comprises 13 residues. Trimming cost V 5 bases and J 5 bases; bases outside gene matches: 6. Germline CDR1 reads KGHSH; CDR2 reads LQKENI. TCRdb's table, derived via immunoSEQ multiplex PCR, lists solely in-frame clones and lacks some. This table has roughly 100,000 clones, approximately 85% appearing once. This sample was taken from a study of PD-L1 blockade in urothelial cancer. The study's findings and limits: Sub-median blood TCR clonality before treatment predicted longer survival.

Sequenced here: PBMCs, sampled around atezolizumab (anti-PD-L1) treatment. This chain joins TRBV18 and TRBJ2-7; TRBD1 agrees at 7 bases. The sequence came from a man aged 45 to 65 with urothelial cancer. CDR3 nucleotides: TGTGCCAGCTCAAGACAGGGCAGCGACGAGCAGTACTTC. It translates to CASSRQGSDEQYF.